What follows are 9 T cell receptor beta chains derived from one specimen sequenced in a study of OX40 agonist ivuxolimab in advanced cancers. The protocol was immunoSEQ multiplex PCR, while the TCRdb copy is restricted to in-frame clones and leaves out a portion. The data contain 30,000 to 40,000 clones, around four fifths of them singletons. The specimen was CD4+ or CD8+ T cells sorted from blood, collected in a trial of the OX40 agonist ivuxolimab. These TCRs come from an adult with an advanced solid tumor such as melanoma, head and neck, liver or kidney cancer.

The rearrangement uses TRBV4-1 and TRBJ2-2, with a weak D call TRBD2 (7 bases). Trimming pared 4 bases from V and 4 bases from J, leaving 19 bases between. The CDR3 totals 17 residues. The germline V gene has CDR1 MGHRA and CDR2 YSYEKL. The CDR3 loop is CASSPRGGAFSTGELFF. The CDR3 DNA follows: TGCGCCAGCAGCCCGAGGGGGGGGGCGTTTAGCACCGGGGAGCTGTTTTTT.

This clone was recorded only once. The genes are TRBV19 and TRBJ2-1; D might be TRBD2 (6 bases). V lost 5 bases and J 1 base, leaving 21 bases between the germline ends. The CDR3 is 18 amino acids. Looked up from germline, CDR1 is LNHDA and CDR2 is SQIVND (reference sequence). CDR3 loop: CASSSLLAGGISYNEQFF. The CDR3 nucleotides are TGTGCCAGTAGTTCCCTACTAGCCGGGGGTATTTCCTACAATGAGCAGTTCTTC. Looking up the rest from reference TRBV19 and TRBJ2-1 gives the full variable domain: DGGITQSPKYLFRKEGQNVTLSCEQNLNHDAMYWYRQDPGQGLRLIYYSQIVNDFQKGDIAEGYSVSREKKESFPLTVTSAQKNPTAFYLCASSSLLAGGISYNEQFFGPGTRLTVL.

This clone was recorded only once. The V and J genes are TRBV27 and TRBJ1-1; TRBD1 aligns across 10 bases. CDR3 size: 13 residues. With 6 bases clipped from V and 11 bases from J, the junction kept 9 bases outside the gene matches. The germline gives CDR1 MNHEY, CDR2 SMNVEV (reference sequence). The CDR3 is CASRRTGGSWAFF. The CDR3 DNA sequence: TGTGCCAGCAGACGGACAGGGGGTTCTTGGGCTTTCTTT.

The chain has TRBV4-1 and TRBJ1-6, with 7 bases identical to TRBD1. J gave up 9 bases and V 2 bases, and 10 bases lay outside the gene matches. Germline V lookup: CDR1 MGHRA, CDR2 YSYEKL. The CDR3 totals 16 residues. The CDR3 region is CASSQSPTGRISPLHF. As DNA, the CDR3 is TGCGCCAGCAGCCAAAGTCCGACAGGGCGGATTTCACCCCTCCACTTT.

This rearrangement joins TRBV7-9 to TRBJ2-1; D is undetermined. The V gene's germline CDR1 is SEHNR and CDR2 FQNEAQ (reference sequence). The CDR3 sequence is 11 residues long. Trimming cost V 5 bases and J 7 bases, with 6 bases left between them. The DNA of the CDR3 is TGTGCCAGCAGCGGAACGAATGAGCAGTTCTTC. Translation: CASSGTNEQFF. The variable domain in full, with the rest retrieved from reference TRBV7-9 and TRBJ2-1, is DTGVSQNPRHKITKRGQNVTFRCDPISEHNRLYWYRQTLGQGPEFLTYFQNEAQLEKSRLLSDRFSAERPKGSFSTLEIQRTEQGDSAMYLCASSGTNEQFFGPGTRLTVL.

J is TRBJ2-6 and V is TRBV6-1; 7 bases are a match to TRBD2. CDR3 size: 16 residues. V trimming: 1 base; J trimming: 0 bases; junction bases outside the gene matches: 0. The germline gives CDR1 MNHNS, CDR2 SASEGT. The CDR3 sequence: CASSEGGGSGANVLTF. In nucleotides, the CDR3 is TGTGCCAGCAGTGAAGGCGGGGGCTCTGGGGCCAACGTCCTGACTTTC.

The gene calls are TRBV27 and TRBJ2-2, with D possibly matching TRBD1 (6 bases). The germline gives CDR1 MNHEY, CDR2 SMNVEV (reference sequence). The CDR3 spans 15 residues. The V gene lost 6 bases and the J gene lost 7 bases, with 18 bases spanning the gap. The CDR3 region has the DNA TGTGCCAGCAGCCCAGGGGTAATGGGGGACGGGGAGCTGTTTTTT. Translated, it gives CASSPGVMGDGELFF.

J is TRBJ2-5 and V is TRBV6-6; D perhaps matches TRBD2 (6 bases). V was trimmed by 6 bases and J by 5 bases, leaving 16 bases between them. This CDR3 region has 14 residues. CDR1 is MNHNY and CDR2 is SVGAGI in the germline V gene (reference sequence). CDR3 in DNA: TGTGCCAGCAGCCTCCCCGGGACTCGGGAGACCCAGTACTTC. Its translation: CASSLPGTRETQYF.

The chain carries TRBV7-8 and TRBJ1-6, with a weak D call TRBD1 (6 bases). V dropped 2 bases and J dropped 7 bases, with 12 bases sitting between them. The CDR3 contains 15 residues. CDR1 is SGHVS, CDR2 FQNEAQ, per germline. The CDR3: CASSLIGGRNSPLHF. CDR3 sequence (DNA): TGTGCCAGCAGCTTAATAGGGGGGCGGAATTCACCCCTCCACTTT.